Shown below are 30 T cell receptor beta chains from a single sample sequenced in a study of blood T cell repertoires in COVID-19. Sequencing used immunoSEQ multiplex PCR; TCRdb keeps in-frame clones, though not all of them. Of about 94,000 clones in the sample, about four fifths were seen once. Sequencing was performed on peripheral blood. The receptors were sampled from a human donor in a cohort sampled during active COVID-19.

The CDR3 region has the DNA TGTGCCAGCAGCTCCCGACTAGCGGGGGCTTCCTACAATGAGCAGTTCTTC. This gives the protein CASSSRLAGASYNEQFF. V is TRBV5-5 and J is TRBJ2-1; 12 positions match TRBD2. Germline CDR1 is SGHKS and CDR2 is YYEKEE (reference sequence). Losses at the gene ends were 3 bases for V and 1 base for J; bases not matched to a gene: 5. The CDR3 is 17 residues long. The whole variable domain, remainder taken from reference TRBV5-5 and TRBJ2-1, is DAGVTQSPTHLIKTRGQQVTLRCSPISGHKSVSWYQQVLGQGPQFIFQYYEKEERGRGNFPDRFSARQFPNYSSELNVNALLLGDSALYLCASSSRLAGASYNEQFFGPGTRLTVL.

The rearrangement uses TRBV6-5 and TRBJ1-3; perhaps TRBD1 as D (5 bases). CDR3 length: 13 residues. Germline V gene data show CDR1 as MNHEY and CDR2 as SVGAGI. V was clipped by 10 bases and J by 1 base, with 11 bases between them. CDR3 DNA sequence: TGTGCCACCATTGGGACTTCTGGAAACACCATATATTTT. As protein: CATIGTSGNTIYF.

The table lists this clone with a count of one. The genes are TRBV7-6 and TRBJ2-7; 10 positions agree with TRBD1. The CDR3 loop spans 15 amino acids. J gave up 6 bases and V 5 bases, and 10 bases lay outside the gene matches. Germline CDR1 reads SGHVS; CDR2 reads FNYEAQ. The chain's CDR3 is CASSPGTGDGGEQYF. CDR3 nucleotides: TGTGCCAGCAGCCCGGGGACAGGGGACGGGGGCGAGCAGTACTTC.

The V gene is TRBV27, the J gene TRBJ1-2, with TRBD1 as a possible D gene (6 bases). This CDR3 spans 16 amino acids. The germline V gene encodes CDR1 MNHEY and CDR2 SMNVEV (reference sequence). V shed 1 base and J shed 4 bases, with 16 bases lying between them. The CDR3 DNA is TGTGCCAGCAGTTTATTTGTCCGTGGGGGCCTCTATGGCTACACCTTC. Translating gives CASSLFVRGGLYGYTF.

This chain uses TRBV11-2 with TRBJ2-7; TRBD1 aligns across 7 bases. The CDR3 loop spans 14 amino acids. With V trimmed by 5 bases and J by 11 bases, 15 bases remained unmatched. Germline CDR1 SGHAT, CDR2 FQNNGV. CDR3 bases: TGTGCCAGCAGCCCACGACAGGGCCAATACGGGAAGTACTTC. Translation gives CASSPRQGQYGKYF.

The rearrangement uses TRBV28 and TRBJ2-7; no definite D call. V lost 5 bases and J 2 bases, leaving 4 bases between the germline ends. Germline CDR1 and CDR2: MDHEN and SYDVKM. The CDR3 has 11 amino acids. The CDR3 loop is CASSTAYEQYF. The CDR3 DNA reads as TGTGCCAGCAGTACAGCCTACGAGCAGTACTTC.

V is TRBV28 and J is TRBJ2-7; 14 bases map to TRBD2. The V and J ends lost 3 bases and 2 bases, in that order; junction bases with no gene match: 9. The CDR3 spans 18 residues. The germline CDR1 and CDR2 sequences are MDHEN and SYDVKM. The CDR3: CASSFRGLAGGRAYEQYF. CDR3 sequence (DNA): TGTGCCAGCAGTTTCCGAGGACTAGCGGGAGGTAGAGCCTACGAGCAGTACTTC.

This clone was counted only a few times. The J gene is TRBJ2-7, the V gene TRBV6-1, with a tentative D call TRBD1 (6 bases). This CDR3 is 15 amino acids long. Per the germline V gene, CDR1 is MNHNS and CDR2 is SASEGT. V lost 2 bases to trimming and J lost 2 bases, with 13 bases between them. The CDR3 protein is CASSETGTPTYEQYF. CDR3 sequence (DNA): TGTGCCAGCAGTGAAACCGGGACACCGACCTACGAGCAGTACTTC.

The chain recombines TRBV5-6 with TRBJ2-7; possible D gene TRBD2, 6 bases. Trimming took off 6 bases at V and 5 bases at J, with 18 bases between the two ends. The CDR3 totals 14 residues. Germline V gene sequence: CDR1 SGHDT, CDR2 YYEEEE. CDR3 amino acids: CASTLPGVGDEQYF. As DNA, the CDR3 is TGTGCCAGCACCCTGCCGGGGGTCGGGGACGAGCAGTACTTC.

This clone was seen more than once but under ten times. The V call is TRBV7-2, the J call TRBJ1-2; 7 bases match TRBD1. With 1 base clipped from V and 7 bases from J, the junction kept 9 bases outside the gene matches. There are 15 residues in the CDR3. Germline-derived CDR1 and CDR2 are SGHTA and FQGNSA. CDR3 nucleotide sequence: TGTGCCAGCAGCTTAGACAGGGGCTATAAGGGTGGCTACACCTTC. Its protein product is CASSLDRGYKGGYTF.

This sequence joins TRBV28 and TRBJ1-4; D perhaps matches TRBD1 (5 bases). CDR3 length: 14 amino acids. From germline, CDR1 is MDHEN and CDR2 SYDVKM. V lost 8 bases to trimming and J lost 4 bases, with 14 bases between them. This CDR3 is CASATQGDNEKLFF. In nucleotides, the CDR3 is TGTGCCAGCGCTACGCAGGGCGATAATGAAAAACTGTTTTTT.

This chain uses TRBV18 with TRBJ2-3; 9 nucleotides align to TRBD2. V gave up 0 bases and J gave up 3 bases; unmatched junction bases: 4. The CDR3 runs 16 residues. The germline gives CDR1 KGHSH, CDR2 LQKENI. The CDR3 nucleotides read TGTGCCAGCTCACCACCGGGTAGCGGGAGAACAGATACGCAGTATTTT. Encoded protein: CASSPPGSGRTDTQYF.

The chain has TRBV28 and TRBJ2-1; 8 bases are shared with TRBD2. This CDR3 spans 17 amino acids. The V gene end was trimmed by 7 bases and the J gene end by 0 bases; junction bases not matched to a gene: 11. Per germline, CDR1 MDHEN and CDR2 SYDVKM. CDR3 amino acids: CASIPPGGRPSYNEQFF. CDR3 in DNA: TGTGCCAGCATCCCTCCCGGCGGGAGGCCCTCCTACAATGAGCAGTTCTTC.

The rearrangement links TRBV5-1 to TRBJ2-7; 7 nucleotides align to TRBD2. The CDR3 runs 15 residues. V was clipped by 4 bases and J by 3 bases; unmatched bases: 10. The germline V gene has CDR1 SGHRS and CDR2 YFSETQ. DNA for the CDR3: TGCGCCAGCAGCGGGGGTCCTAGCGGCCTCTACGAGCAGTACTTC. This gives the protein CASSGGPSGLYEQYF.

CDR3 bases: TGTGCCAGCAGTAGAGGAATACAGGGATCAGCTTTCTTT. It is translated as CASSRGIQGSAFF. The gene calls are TRBV27 and TRBJ1-1; a weak D match, TRBD1 (6 bases). The CDR3 length is 13 residues. CDR1 and CDR2 from the germline V gene are MNHEY and SMNVEV (reference sequence). Trimming removed 5 bases from V and 10 bases from J, with 17 bases in between.

As for this clone: One end of the junction varies from germline; a read error may be responsible. The chain links TRBV30 to TRBJ1-1; possibly TRBD1 for D (5 bases). Germline CDR1 reads GTSNPN; CDR2 reads SVGIG (reference sequence). CDR3 size: 12 residues. CDR3 nucleotides: TGTGCCTGGATCGGCAGGGCCGGGTTTGTGGGTTTT. Amino acid sequence: CAWIGRAGFVGF.

This clone was counted at least ten times. The chain carries TRBV2 and TRBJ2-7; possibly TRBD2 for D (5 bases). CDR1 is SNHLY, CDR2 FYNNEI, per germline. The V and J ends lost 8 bases and 3 bases respectively, with 11 bases between them. The CDR3 runs 12 residues. CDR3 DNA: TGTGCCAGCCAAGGTGAGGGCTACGAGCAGTACTTC. Protein product: CASQGEGYEQYF. Supplemented by reference TRBV2 and TRBJ2-7, the full variable domain reads EPEVTQTPSHQVTQMGQEVILRCVPISNHLYFYWYRQILGQKVEFLVSFYNNEISEKSEIFDDQFSVERPDGSNFTLKIRSTKLEDSAMYFCASQGEGYEQYFGPGTRLTVT.

This clone came up once. The CDR3 DNA sequence: TGTGCCAGCAGCCCAACTAGCGGGAGGTTGAACAATGAGCAGTTCTTC. It is translated as CASSPTSGRLNNEQFF. The V gene is TRBV5-4, the J gene TRBJ2-1, with 12 bases matching TRBD2. The CDR3 runs to 16 residues. Trimming removed 4 bases from V and 5 bases from J; junction bases left unmatched: 7. Per germline, CDR1 SGHNT and CDR2 YYREEE (reference sequence).

The rearrangement joins TRBV14 to TRBJ2-6, with 15 bases that match TRBD2. The germline gives CDR1 SGHDN, CDR2 FVKESK. This CDR3 has 18 amino acids. Trimming took 6 bases from V and 1 from J; bases not matched to a gene: 4. This CDR3 is CASSWTSGRASGANVLTF. CDR3 DNA: TGTGCCAGCAGTTGGACTAGCGGGAGGGCTTCTGGGGCCAACGTCCTGACTTTC.

This chain uses TRBV3-1 (or the pseudogene TRBV3-2) with TRBJ2-7; D is undetermined. Germline assignment: CDR1 LGHDT and CDR2 YNNKEL (reference sequence). CDR3 length: 12 residues. V was cut by 1 base and J by 4 bases, with 5 bases left in between. The CDR3 nucleotides are TGTGCCAGCAGCCAAGGGCAGTACGAGCAGTACTTC. Its translation is CASSQGQYEQYF.

The chain combines TRBV7-6 with TRBJ2-7, with TRBD1 matching 10 bases. CDR1 and CDR2 (germline): SGHVS, FNYEAQ. J was trimmed by 6 bases and V by 5 bases; bases with no gene match: 7. The CDR3 is 14 amino acids. In DNA form, the CDR3 reads TGTGCCAGCAGCCTCCGGACAGGGGGTGGCGAGCAGTACTTC. Residues: CASSLRTGGGEQYF.

V is TRBV28 and J is TRBJ1-2, with no clear D. The CDR3 totals 14 residues. The germline V and J ends were trimmed by 2 bases and 2 bases, with 9 bases remaining between them. Germline V gives CDR1 MDHEN, CDR2 SYDVKM. The CDR3 nucleotides read TGTGCCAGCAGTTTAACAGACGAGAACTATGGCTACACCTTC. This gives the protein CASSLTDENYGYTF.

V gene TRBV28 combines with J gene TRBJ1-6, with D possibly matching TRBD1 (6 bases). CDR1 MDHEN and CDR2 SYDVKM come from the germline V gene. Trimming took off 9 bases at V and 6 bases at J, with 9 bases between the two ends. The CDR3 is 12 amino acids. The DNA for the CDR3 is TGTGCCAGTACAGGGTCTAATTCACCCCTCCACTTT. This sequence encodes CASTGSNSPLHF.

This chain links TRBV18 with TRBJ2-6; 10 bases are a match to TRBD2. Germline-derived CDR1 and CDR2 are KGHSH and LQKENI. This CDR3 spans 18 amino acids. V was clipped by 3 bases and J by 0 bases; unmatched bases: 5. The CDR3: CASSPRASGSSGANVLTF. CDR3 DNA sequence: TGTGCCAGCTCACCCCGGGCTAGCGGGAGCTCTGGGGCCAACGTCCTGACTTTC.

The gene calls are TRBV19 and TRBJ2-7, with D possibly being TRBD1 (6 bases). The V end was cut by 5 bases, the J end by 5 bases, with 31 bases between. The CDR3 has 19 amino acids. Germline CDR1 LNHDA, CDR2 SQIVND (reference sequence). CDR3 coding DNA: TGTGCCAGTAGTCCGACGACAACACAGGGCTCGAGTCAAGAGGACGAGCAGTACTTC. This sequence encodes CASSPTTTQGSSQEDEQYF.

This chain joins TRBV28 and TRBJ1-5; 10 nucleotides agree with TRBD1. The V and J ends lost 4 bases and 7 bases, in that order; junction bases with no gene match: 13. CDR1 and CDR2 (germline): MDHEN, SYDVKM. The CDR3 sequence is 17 residues long. CDR3 residues: CASSSAAGQGKKQPQHF. The CDR3 region has the DNA TGTGCCAGCAGTTCCGCAGCGGGACAGGGGAAGAAACAGCCCCAGCATTTT.

V is TRBV7-2 and J is TRBJ1-3, with a weak D call TRBD1 (5 bases). Germline V gene data show CDR1 as SGHTA and CDR2 as FQGNSA. The CDR3 extends over 16 amino acids. Trimming removed 5 bases from V and 0 bases from J, with 14 bases in between. The CDR3 spells CASSTGPINSGNTIYF. CDR3 nucleotides: TGTGCCAGCAGCACAGGTCCTATAAACTCTGGAAACACCATATATTTT.

This rearrangement joins TRBV11-2 to TRBJ2-2; possibly TRBD2 for D (6 bases). In germline, CDR1 is SGHAT, CDR2 FQNNGV. V lost 6 bases to trimming and J lost 4 bases, with 18 bases between them. The CDR3 contains 16 residues. CDR3: CASRGVRGSSTGELFF. The CDR3 nucleotides are TGTGCCAGCAGGGGCGTTCGGGGGAGTAGCACCGGGGAGCTGTTTTTT.

The chain joins TRBV4-2 to TRBJ2-7, with D possibly being TRBD2 (5 bases). The germline V gene encodes CDR1 LGHNA and CDR2 YNFKEQ. The CDR3 has 17 amino acids. Trimming took off 0 bases at V and 4 bases at J, with 19 bases between the two ends. In nucleotides, the CDR3 is TGTGCCAGCAGCCAAGAGGACTTACTAGGAAGGGATTACGAGCAGTACTTC. It specifies CASSQEDLLGRDYEQYF.

The chain employs TRBV5-1 and TRBJ2-7; 7 bases are a match to TRBD2. The germline CDR1 and CDR2 sequences are SGHRS and YFSETQ. CDR3 size: 12 residues. V lost 7 bases and J lost 1; bases outside the gene matches: 2. The CDR3 region is CASGGGSYEQYF. In nucleotides, the CDR3 is TGCGCCAGCGGGGGGGGTTCCTACGAGCAGTACTTC.